Below are 8 T cell receptor beta chains sequenced from a single sample in a study of CD8 T cells in ankylosing spondylitis. In TCRdb, the 5' RACE reads were re-called with MiXCR into one record per CDR3 protein. The data show 250,000 or so distinct CDR3 sequences, around 10% seen once. Sequenced material: blood, either unsorted or a sorted T cell fraction (not recorded which). These receptors were collected from a male donor with ankylosing spondylitis or in good health (not recorded which).

This clonotype was seen a few times. The DNA for the CDR3 is TGTGCCAGCAGTTTCAAACTACTCACCGGGACAGGGGTGGAGACCCAGTACTTC. Amino acids: CASSFKLLTGTGVETQYF. This chain uses TRBV28 with TRBJ2-5, with 10 bases fitting TRBD1. With V trimmed by 3 bases and J by 5 bases, 15 bases remained unmatched. Germline V gives CDR1 MDHEN, CDR2 SYDVKM. This CDR3 comprises 18 residues. The full variable domain, with the rest looked up from reference TRBV28 and TRBJ2-5, is DVKVTQSSRYLVKRTGEKVFLECVQDMDHENMFWYRQDPGLGLRLIYFSYDVKMKEKGDIPEGYSVSREKKERFSLILESASTNQTSMYLCASSFKLLTGTGVETQYFGPGTRLLVL.

The DNA of the CDR3 is TGTGCTAGTGGTCGGGACAGCCTTACGGCAACTAATGAAAAACTGTTTTTT. This translates into CASGRDSLTATNEKLFF. The chain is built from TRBV12-5 and TRBJ1-4, with 7 bases matching TRBD1. This CDR3 is 17 amino acids long. V was clipped by 5 bases and J by 0 bases; unmatched bases: 9. Germline lookup yields CDR1 LGHNT and CDR2 FRNRAP.

There are many counts of this clonotype. The gene calls are TRBV5-1 and TRBJ1-1, with a weak D call TRBD1 (6 bases). With 1 base removed from V and 4 bases from J, the gap between germline ends came to 8 bases. Germline V CDR1 and CDR2: SGHRS, YFSETQ. The CDR3 totals 13 residues. Here the CDR3 reads CASSLKGGTEAFF. CDR3 DNA sequence: TGCGCCAGCAGCTTGAAGGGGGGCACTGAAGCTTTCTTT.

This clonotype was picked up a small number of times. The chain employs TRBV7-8 and TRBJ1-2; D is possibly TRBD1 (6 bases). Trimming shortened V by 5 bases and J by 2 bases, and 18 bases separated the two germline ends. This CDR3 spans 16 amino acids. Germline assignment: CDR1 SGHVS and CDR2 FQNEAQ. The CDR3 spells CASSPSRGGRNYGYTF. The CDR3 DNA reads TGTGCCAGCAGCCCATCCCGTGGGGGGCGGAACTATGGCTACACCTTC.

V gene TRBV27 combines with J gene TRBJ2-3; TRBD1 aligns across 9 bases. The V and J ends lost 5 bases and 4 bases, in that order; junction bases with no gene match: 7. The germline CDR1 and CDR2 sequences are MNHEY and SMNVEV (reference sequence). This CDR3 region has 15 residues. The CDR3 bases are TGTGCCAGCAGTAAAACAGGGGGCTTCGCAGATACGCAGTATTTT. It encodes CASSKTGGFADTQYF.

This clonotype was seen many times. The V call is TRBV10-1, the J call TRBJ2-3; no firm D call. Germline CDR1 and CDR2: WNHNN and SYGVQD (reference sequence). V was shortened by 3 bases and J by 1 base, with 8 bases between the two germline ends. This CDR3 has 14 amino acids. CDR3 residues: CASSESGRTDTQYF. For the CDR3, the DNA is TGCGCCAGCAGTGAATCCGGGCGCACAGATACGCAGTATTTT.

This clonotype was found many times. V gene TRBV20-1 combines with J gene TRBJ2-2; D is undetermined. Deletions cut 0 bases from V and 4 bases from J, with 6 bases between. The CDR3 contains 13 residues. Germline V gene sequence: CDR1 DFQATT, CDR2 SNEGSKA (reference sequence). The CDR3 DNA follows: TGCAGTGCTAGAGATCGGGTCACCGGGGAGCTGTTTTTT. Its translation: CSARDRVTGELFF.

This clonotype came up many times. The chain combines TRBV10-3 with TRBJ1-6; no reliable D call. This CDR3 has 14 residues. Germline lookup yields CDR1 ENHRY and CDR2 SYGVKD. Trimming removed 2 bases at V and 10 bases at J, with 12 bases between. CDR3 region: CAISEVRADSPLHF. CDR3 bases: TGTGCCATCAGTGAGGTCCGGGCCGACTCACCCCTCCACTTT.